A single sample is the source of the 3 T cell receptor beta chains below, sequenced in a study of blood T cell repertoires in COVID-19. The protocol was immunoSEQ multiplex PCR, while the TCRdb copy is restricted to in-frame clones and leaves out a portion. The table shows over 150,000 clones, with 70% to 90% occurring only once. The sample was peripheral blood. The receptors come from a man aged 35 to 55 with acute or convalescent COVID-19.

The chain uses TRBV5-6 and TRBJ1-5; D possibly corresponds to TRBD1 (5 bases). The CDR3 spans 17 residues. V lost 4 bases, J lost 6 bases, and 23 bases lay in between. Per germline, CDR1 SGHDT and CDR2 YYEEEE. CDR3 nucleotides: TGTGCCAGCAGCGCCTCGCTGTTGGATAATCAGGGTCAGCCCCAGCATTTT. Translated, it gives CASSASLLDNQGQPQHF.

Concerning this clone itself: The sample has other DNA sequences that encode this CDR3 too. The V gene is TRBV18, the J gene TRBJ1-1; 8 nucleotides agree with TRBD1. Germline lookup yields CDR1 KGHSH and CDR2 LQKENI. Trimming removed 6 bases from V and 3 bases from J; junction bases left unmatched: 6. CDR3 length: 14 amino acids. In DNA, the CDR3 is TGTGCCAGCTCCCCGGGACAGGAATACACTGAAGCTTTCTTT. Amino acid sequence: CASSPGQEYTEAFF.

The chain carries TRBV5-1 and TRBJ1-1; the match to TRBD1 covers 11 bases. The trim removed 4 bases at V and 4 bases at J, leaving 6 bases unmatched. The CDR3 contains 15 residues. Germline values: CDR1 SGHRS, CDR2 YFSETQ. Here the CDR3 DNA reads TGCGCCAGCAGCATTCGGACAGGGGGCGTCACTGAAGCTTTCTTT. Protein sequence: CASSIRTGGVTEAFF.